This T cell receptor (beta chain) derives from a study of beta chain features in type 1 diabetes. Per the germline V gene, CDR1 is SGHDN and CDR2 is FVKESK. Deletions cut 2 bases from V and 6 bases from J, with 10 bases between. This CDR3 has 13 residues. At least ten counts were recorded for this clone. Isolated RNA was reverse transcribed in full, so expressed TCRB transcripts were sequenced. Deep immunoSEQ sequencing covered naive, central memory and regulatory T cell samples. The table came from immunoSEQ multiplex PCR; TCRdb's copy has only in-frame clones and leaves some out. This sample has 150,000 to 180,000 clones, with about 8.5% found just once.

This receptor was taken from a young man in good health. The V gene is TRBV14, the J gene TRBJ1-2, with D uncertain. The sample was central memory CD4+ T cells from blood. The CDR3 loop is CASSQNSRDGYTF. The CDR3, as DNA: TGTGCCAGCAGCCAAAACTCCCGCGATGGCTACACCTTC. Supplemented by reference TRBV14 and TRBJ1-2, the full variable domain reads EAGVTQFPSHSVIEKGQTVTLRCDPISGHDNLYWYRRVMGKEIKFLLHFVKESKQDESGMPNNRFLAERTGGTYSTLKVQPAELEDSGVYFCASSQNSRDGYTFGSGTRLTVV.